This TCR beta chain stems from a study of blood T cell repertoires in COVID-19. Generated by immunoSEQ multiplex PCR, the TCRdb table keeps only in-frame clones and is missing some. This repertoire shows some 300,000 clones, approximately 89% found once; its top ten account for 5.5% to 7%. This clone was seen once. Sequencing used peripheral blood. This receptor was taken from a woman in her thirties who had recovered from COVID-19.

The DNA for the CDR3 is TGTGCCAGCAGCCACCCCAAAGGGACAGGGGATGTGTACTATGGCTACACCTTC. Translation: CASSHPKGTGDVYYGYTF. The chain joins TRBV9 to TRBJ1-2, with 10 nucleotides matching TRBD1. There are 18 residues in the CDR3. V lost 4 bases to trimming and J lost 3 bases; unmatched junction nucleotides: 15. Germline V gene lookup returns CDR1 SGDLS and CDR2 YYNGEE. Full variable domain (missing parts from reference TRBV9 and TRBJ1-2): DSGVTQTPKHLITATGQRVTLRCSPRSGDLSVYWYQQSLDQGLQFLIQYYNGEERAKGNILERFSAQQFPDLHSELNLSSLELGDSALYFCASSHPKGTGDVYYGYTFGSGTRLTVV.